These 4 T cell receptor beta chains were all obtained from the same sample, sequenced in a study of cytomegalovirus exposure and HLA in healthy donors. Measured with immunoSEQ multiplex PCR; TCRdb has only the in-frame clones, and not every one. The sample contains 200,000 or so clones, around 80% of which appear only once. Sequencing was performed on PBMCs. These receptors were taken from a woman in her 30s in good health and CMV-seropositive.

This clone was seen more than once but under ten times. This sequence joins TRBV29-1 and TRBJ1-4, with D tentatively TRBD1 (6 bases). The CDR3 totals 13 residues. Germline V gives CDR1 SQVTM, CDR2 ANQGSEA. Trimming left V 7 bases short and J 2 bases short, with 11 bases between. Here the CDR3 DNA reads TGCAGCGCCCTACAGGGCACTAATGAAAAACTGTTTTTT. Its translation: CSALQGTNEKLFF. The whole variable domain, filled in from reference TRBV29-1 and TRBJ1-4, reads SAVISQKPSRDICQRGTSLTIQCQVDSQVTMMFWYRQQPGQSLTLIATANQGSEATYESGFVIDKFPISRPNLTFSTLTVSNMSPEDSSIYLCSALQGTNEKLFFGSGTQLSVL.

The chain recombines TRBV2 with TRBJ1-1, with D possibly matching TRBD1 (5 bases). The CDR3 runs to 13 residues. V lost 4 bases, J lost 10 bases, and 16 bases lay in between. Per the germline V gene, CDR1 is SNHLY and CDR2 is FYNNEI. The CDR3 loop reads CASSAAAGVRAFF. CDR3 bases: TGTGCCAGCAGTGCGGCCGCGGGGGTACGAGCTTTCTTT.

The rearrangement joins TRBV29-1 to TRBJ2-7; the D gene is possibly TRBD2 (5 bases). The germline V gene has CDR1 SQVTM and CDR2 ANQGSEA. This CDR3 is built from 14 residues. V dropped 4 bases and J dropped 0 bases, with 13 bases sitting between them. Here the CDR3 reads CSVVIAWISYEQYF. The DNA for the CDR3 is TGCAGCGTTGTGATAGCGTGGATCTCCTACGAGCAGTACTTC.

The chain has TRBV27 and TRBJ1-5; no reliable D call. V was clipped by 3 bases and J by 5 bases, with 17 bases between them. The CDR3 spans 16 residues. CDR1 MNHEY and CDR2 SMNVEV come from the germline V gene (reference sequence). The CDR3: CASSLRGRWTDQPQHF. The DNA of the CDR3 is TGTGCCAGCAGTTTGCGGGGTAGGTGGACGGATCAGCCCCAGCATTTT.